This TCR beta chain is drawn from a study of radiation and T cells in renal cell carcinoma. The protocol was immunoSEQ multiplex PCR, while the TCRdb copy is restricted to in-frame clones and leaves out a portion. Of 140,000 to 150,000 clones detected, about 88% appear once; the ten largest clones hold about 4%. The time point is: baseline pretreatment blood. Stated treatment: 15 Gy SBRT to primary tumor, nephrectomy 4 weeks later. The clonotype was recovered from a woman aged 70 to 79 with renal cell carcinoma. Sequencing used blood, obtained from a patient whose treatment included radiotherapy and nephrectomy.

The CDR3 nucleotides read TGCGCCAGCAGCCAAGTCGGCGGGGCCGATGAGCAGTTCTTC. It specifies CASSQVGGADEQFF. The chain combines TRBV4-1 with TRBJ2-1; D is possibly TRBD2 (6 bases). This CDR3 is built from 14 residues. Trimming cost V 1 base and J 8 bases, with 12 bases left between them. Germline V gene data show CDR1 as MGHRA and CDR2 as YSYEKL.